This TCR beta chain was captured by sequencing in a study of spatial heterogeneity in lung cancer. The sample holds many counts of this clonotype. Via MiXCR, TCRdb re-called the 5' RACE reads, giving one row per CDR3 protein. The sample consists of around 48,000 distinct CDR3 sequences, under 6% of them appearing once. The trim removed 5 bases at V and 9 bases at J, leaving 3 bases unmatched. CDR3 length equals 14 residues. CDR1 is SGHNT, CDR2 YENEEA, per germline. Described time point: sample taken at primary tumor resection. The rearrangement links TRBV11-3 to TRBJ2-1; 14 nucleotides line up with TRBD2. This clonotype was sampled from a male donor with early-stage non-small cell lung cancer. Sequencing used PBMCs, obtained at surgery. The CDR3 here is CASSPGLAGGEQFF. CDR3 DNA: TGTGCCAGCAGCCCAGGACTAGCGGGAGGTGAGCAGTTCTTC.